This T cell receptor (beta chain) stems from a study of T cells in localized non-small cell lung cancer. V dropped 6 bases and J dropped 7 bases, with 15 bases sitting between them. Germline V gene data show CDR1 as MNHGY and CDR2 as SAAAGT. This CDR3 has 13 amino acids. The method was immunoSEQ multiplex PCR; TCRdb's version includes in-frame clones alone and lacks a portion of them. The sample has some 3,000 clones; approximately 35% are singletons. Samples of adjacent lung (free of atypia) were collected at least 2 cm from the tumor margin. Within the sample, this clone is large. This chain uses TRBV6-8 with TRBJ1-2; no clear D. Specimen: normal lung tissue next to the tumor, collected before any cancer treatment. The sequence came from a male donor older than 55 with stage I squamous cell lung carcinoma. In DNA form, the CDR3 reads TGTGCCAGCAGGGACGGAAACTTTGGTGGCTACACCTTC. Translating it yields CASRDGNFGGYTF.